One and the same sample provided the 22 T cell receptor beta chains below, sequenced in a study of blood T cell repertoires in COVID-19. The method was immunoSEQ multiplex PCR; TCRdb's version includes in-frame clones alone and lacks a portion of them. This table has around 220,000 clones, roughly 80% appearing once. The sequencing input was peripheral blood. These receptors came from an elderly woman with acute or convalescent COVID-19.

Remarks on this clone: One junction end does not reproduce the germline sequence, and a read error may be involved. The rearrangement joins TRBV7-2 to TRBJ1-5; 7 bases agree with TRBD1. The CDR3 has 15 residues. The germline V gene encodes CDR1 SGHTA and CDR2 FQGNSA. CDR3 protein: CASSRSGQDNRPQHF. CDR3 bases: TGTGCCAGCAGCCGCTCAGGACAGGACAATCGGCCCCAGCATTTT.

This chain joins TRBV12-5 and TRBJ2-1; no reliable D call. CDR3 length: 14 amino acids. CDR1 is LGHNT, CDR2 FRNRAP, per germline. Trimming pared 4 bases from V and 10 bases from J, leaving 17 bases between. The CDR3 is CASGSGLGDLEQFF. For the CDR3, the DNA is TGTGCTAGTGGTTCGGGTCTAGGAGACCTCGAGCAGTTCTTC.

The chain carries TRBV11-3 and TRBJ1-2, with a weak D call TRBD1 (6 bases). Germline assignment: CDR1 SGHNT and CDR2 YENEEA. Trimming cost V 5 bases and J 3 bases, with 10 bases left between them. The CDR3 spans 13 residues. The CDR3 nucleotides are TGTGCCAGCAGCCCGGACAGTGACTATGGCTACACCTTC. The encoded protein is CASSPDSDYGYTF.

This chain connects TRBV18 to TRBJ1-4; weak D call: TRBD1 (5 bases). With 4 bases removed from V and 3 bases from J, the gap between germline ends came to 12 bases. This CDR3 has 15 amino acids. Per germline, CDR1 KGHSH and CDR2 LQKENI. The CDR3 DNA reads as TGTGCCAGCTCACTCGGCTGGGGCCCTAATGAAAAACTGTTTTTT. It codes for CASSLGWGPNEKLFF.

As for this clone: The junction departs from the called germline gene at one end, perhaps through a read error. The gene calls are TRBV7-7 and TRBJ1-1, with 7 bases aligning to TRBD1. The length of the CDR3 is 14 residues. Per the germline V gene, CDR1 is SSHAT and CDR2 is FNYEAQ (reference sequence). DNA for the CDR3: TGTGCTAGCACCTTCCGGGACAGGAACACTGAAGCTTTCTTT. Amino acids: CASTFRDRNTEAFF.

The DNA of the CDR3 is TGTGCCAGTAGTCTAGGGGACTGGTACACCGGGGAGCTGTTTTTT. This encodes CASSLGDWYTGELFF. V gene TRBV19 combines with J gene TRBJ2-2; TRBD2 is a possible D gene (6 bases). V lost 5 bases and J 3 bases, leaving 13 bases between the germline ends. This CDR3 comprises 15 residues. Germline V CDR1 and CDR2: LNHDA, SQIVND (reference sequence).

J is TRBJ2-1 and V is TRBV18; D is ambiguous. Germline CDR1 KGHSH, CDR2 LQKENI. V lost 3 bases and J 8 bases, leaving 17 bases between the germline ends. The CDR3 extends over 15 amino acids. CDR3 sequence: CASSPEMTRFDEQFF. In DNA, the CDR3 is TGTGCCAGCTCACCGGAGATGACGAGATTTGATGAGCAGTTCTTC.

This chain links TRBV11-2 with TRBJ1-1; TRBD1 matches 8 bases. This CDR3 is 14 amino acids long. The V segment lost 3 bases and the J segment 3 bases; nucleotides outside the gene matches: 3. Germline V gene sequence: CDR1 SGHAT, CDR2 FQNNGV. The CDR3 DNA reads TGTGCCAGCAGCTTTGGACAGGGTTACACTGAAGCTTTCTTT. Its protein is CASSFGQGYTEAFF.

The V and J genes are TRBV23-1 and TRBJ2-7; TRBD2 matches at 9 bases. TRBV23-1 is noted as an ORF with a role that remains uncertain. Unmatched junction bases numbered 5, after V lost 5 bases and J lost 0 bases. CDR3 size: 15 residues. Here the CDR3 reads CASSSSGGRSYEQYF. CDR3 coding DNA: TGCGCCAGCAGTAGTAGCGGGGGACGCTCCTACGAGCAGTACTTC.

The chain is built from TRBV5-1 and TRBJ1-3; possible D gene TRBD1, 6 bases. This CDR3 region has 16 residues. The germline V gene has CDR1 SGHRS and CDR2 YFSETQ. V lost 0 bases to trimming and J lost 4 bases, with 14 bases between them. CDR3 sequence: CASSLAARGVGNTIYF. CDR3 coding DNA: TGCGCCAGCAGCTTGGCGGCCAGGGGAGTAGGAAACACCATATATTTT.

The rearrangement links TRBV7-3 to TRBJ1-2; 7 bases agree with TRBD1. The CDR3 runs to 14 residues. With 2 bases clipped from V and 5 bases from J, the junction kept 5 bases outside the gene matches. The V gene's germline CDR1 is SGHTA and CDR2 FQGTGA. CDR3: CASSLEGQNYGYTF. Here the CDR3 DNA reads TGTGCCAGCAGCTTAGAGGGACAGAATTATGGCTACACCTTC.

V gene TRBV3-1 (or the pseudogene TRBV3-2) combines with J gene TRBJ2-7; no firm D call. Germline values: CDR1 LGHDT, CDR2 YNNKEL (reference sequence). The CDR3 sequence is 12 residues long. Trimming stripped 3 bases from V and 5 bases from J, with 8 bases between. The CDR3 protein is CASSHLRDEQYF. The DNA of the CDR3 is TGTGCCAGCAGCCACCTTCGGGACGAGCAGTACTTC.

This sequence joins TRBV30 and TRBJ2-1; 9 bases map to TRBD2. Germline loops: CDR1 GTSNPN, CDR2 SVGIG (reference sequence). The CDR3 sequence is 18 residues long. V lost 0 bases to trimming and J lost 3 bases; unmatched junction nucleotides: 12. CDR3 sequence (DNA): TGTGCCTGGAGTGTACTCTTCGCGGGAGGGTTAAGCTACAATGAGCAGTTCTTC. It is translated as CAWSVLFAGGLSYNEQFF.

CDR3 coding DNA: TGTGCCAGCATGAACGGGGGGGGGAACTCCTACAATGAGCAGTTCTTC. It is translated as CASMNGGGNSYNEQFF. J is TRBJ2-1 and V is TRBV6-6, with 8 nucleotides matching TRBD2. This CDR3 comprises 16 residues. V dropped 7 bases and J dropped 0; count of bases not matched to a gene: 8. The germline CDR1 and CDR2 sequences are MNHNY and SVGAGI (reference sequence).

This chain connects TRBV19 to TRBJ2-5; D gene unclear. Germline lookup yields CDR1 LNHDA and CDR2 SQIVND (reference sequence). This CDR3 has 13 residues. Trimming pared 2 bases from V and 2 bases from J, leaving 6 bases between. CDR3 sequence: CASSITAQETQYF. The CDR3 nucleotides are TGTGCCAGTAGTATAACAGCTCAAGAGACCCAGTACTTC.

This chain links TRBV7-3 with TRBJ2-3; the D gene is possibly TRBD2 (5 bases). Germline assignment: CDR1 SGHTA and CDR2 FQGTGA. This CDR3 spans 15 amino acids. Trimming cost V 0 bases and J 8 bases, with 15 bases left between them. For the CDR3, the DNA is TGTGCCAGCAGCTTAACTGGTAGCGTCCTTACTACGCAGTATTTT. This sequence encodes CASSLTGSVLTTQYF.

The chain joins TRBV5-1 to TRBJ1-1, with 9 nucleotides matching TRBD1. The CDR3 contains 14 residues. After removal of 4 bases from V and 4 bases from J, the junction contained 5 bases not matched to a gene. Germline CDR1 and CDR2: SGHRS and YFSETQ. Here the CDR3 DNA reads TGCGCCAGCAGCGAGTCGACAGGGGGCACTGAAGCTTTCTTT. This codes for CASSESTGGTEAFF.

The V call is TRBV5-5, the J call TRBJ1-5, with 8 bases fitting TRBD1. The V segment lost 2 bases and the J segment 6 bases; nucleotides outside the gene matches: 10. Germline V gene data show CDR1 as SGHKS and CDR2 as YYEKEE (reference sequence). The CDR3 runs to 16 residues. This chain's CDR3 is CASSFGLRTGTQPQHF. Written as DNA, the CDR3 is TGTGCCAGCAGCTTCGGATTAAGGACAGGGACTCAGCCCCAGCATTTT.

This clone has only one observation. The chain carries TRBV11-2 and TRBJ2-7, with 11 bases identical to TRBD1. The CDR3 is 16 amino acids. Trimming took 1 base from V and 2 from J; bases not matched to a gene: 4. Germline V CDR1 and CDR2: SGHAT, FQNNGV. The CDR3 DNA is TGTGCCAGCAGCTTAGGGGGACAGGGGGGTCCCTACGAGCAGTACTTC. Its protein is CASSLGGQGGPYEQYF.

This clone was seen repeatedly, ten times or more. This sequence joins TRBV5-8 and TRBJ2-1, with a tentative D call TRBD2 (6 bases). The CDR3 spans 14 residues. Trimming stripped 8 bases from V and 3 bases from J, with 15 bases between. CDR1 and CDR2 from the germline V gene are SGHTS and YDEGEE. The CDR3 is CASLRDAVYNEQFF. The CDR3, as DNA: TGTGCCAGTCTGCGGGACGCGGTCTACAATGAGCAGTTCTTC.

This clone has ten or more counts. V and J are TRBV30 and TRBJ1-2; D is possibly TRBD1 (6 bases). Germline-derived CDR1 and CDR2 are GTSNPN and SVGIG (reference sequence). The CDR3 loop spans 13 amino acids. Written as DNA, the CDR3 is TGTCCCAACAACGACGGGGGGCCGGGGGGCTACACCTTC. Translation: CPNNDGGPGGYTF.

The chain carries TRBV6-9 and TRBJ2-7, with a weak D call TRBD1 (6 bases). The CDR3 is 17 residues long. Germline values: CDR1 MNHGY, CDR2 SVAAGI. The germline V and J ends were trimmed by 7 bases and 0 bases, with 22 bases remaining between them. The CDR3 protein is CASISAEPGAVSYEQYF. CDR3 sequence (DNA): TGTGCCAGCATTTCCGCAGAACCAGGGGCCGTCTCCTACGAGCAGTACTTC.